A single sample is the source of the 8 T cell receptor beta chains below, sequenced in a study of regulatory T cells in long-lasting Graves disease. Combining iRepertoire HTBI primers with Arm-PCR of CDR3 regions, the authors built TCR beta libraries. TCRdb itself ran the multiplex PCR reads through MiXCR, one entry per CDR3 protein. Seen here are about 310,000 distinct CDR3 sequences, 22% observed once, and the top ten hold 56%. Time point specified: persistent/refractory GD, antithyroid drugs over 5 years with positive TRAb. After RNA was extracted from PBMCs, the TCR library was made from it. The sequencing here drew on peripheral blood mononuclear cells (PBMCs), taken when the disease was refractory, from a patient treated with antithyroid drugs. These receptors were obtained from a female donor with Graves disease.

This rearrangement joins TRBV6-1 to TRBJ2-5; D call uncertain. Germline V lookup: CDR1 MNHNS, CDR2 SASEGT. The CDR3 has 13 residues. V shed 6 bases and J shed 2 bases, with 10 bases lying between them. The CDR3 region has the DNA TGTGCCAGCAGGGCCCCGGGTCAAGAGACCCAGTACTTC. It yields the protein CASRAPGQETQYF.

This clonotype appeared a few times. The chain has TRBV5-1 and TRBJ1-1, with D possibly being TRBD1 (6 bases). Trimming stripped 0 bases from V and 4 bases from J, with 19 bases between. The CDR3 is 17 residues long. From germline, CDR1 is SGHRS and CDR2 YFSETQ. The CDR3 is CASSLEGQGGVVTEAFF. CDR3 bases: TGCGCCAGCAGCTTGGAAGGCCAAGGGGGAGTTGTCACTGAAGCTTTCTTT.

This clonotype has at least ten counts. The chain carries TRBV6-5 and TRBJ1-5; no reliable D call. The CDR3 contains 15 residues. Deletions cut 3 bases from V and 2 bases from J, with 11 bases between. Germline CDR1 and CDR2: MNHEY and SVGAGI. The CDR3 loop is CASSYLGEGNQPQHF. The CDR3 nucleotides are TGTGCCAGCAGTTATTTAGGAGAAGGCAATCAGCCCCAGCATTTT.

This clonotype was picked up many times. CDR3: CASSLARGSEQYF. The CDR3 DNA is TGTGCCAGCAGTTTAGCGCGGGGTTCCGAGCAGTACTTC. The V gene is TRBV27, the J gene TRBJ2-7, with D possibly being TRBD2 (6 bases). The CDR3 covers 13 residues. The germline V and J ends were trimmed by 2 bases and 6 bases, with 11 bases remaining between them. Germline V lookup: CDR1 MNHEY, CDR2 SMNVEV (reference sequence).

This clonotype was recorded many times. This rearrangement joins TRBV2 to TRBJ1-5; no clear D gene. The CDR3 extends over 15 amino acids. With 3 bases removed from V and 6 bases from J, the gap between germline ends came to 15 bases. CDR1 is SNHLY, CDR2 FYNNEI, per germline. The CDR3: CASSDQAGVGQPQHF. CDR3 DNA sequence: TGTGCCAGCAGTGATCAGGCAGGAGTCGGTCAGCCCCAGCATTTT.

The rearrangement uses TRBV20-1 and TRBJ1-5; 8 nucleotides agree with TRBD1. Germline trimming cut 6 bases from V and 6 bases from J; bases unmatched to any gene: 7. CDR1 and CDR2 (germline): DFQATT, SNEGSKA (reference sequence). The CDR3 is 13 amino acids. CDR3 DNA sequence: TGCAGTGCGACGACAGGGGCTTCTCAGCCCCAGCATTTT. It codes for CSATTGASQPQHF.

The chain is built from TRBV12-3 or TRBV12-4 and TRBJ1-1; 7 positions match TRBD1. The CDR3 contains 13 residues. J gave up 7 bases and V 3 bases, and 5 bases lay outside the gene matches. As DNA, the CDR3 is TGTGCCAGCAGTTTGGGGCAGGGGGATGAAGCTTTCTTT. It specifies CASSLGQGDEAFF.

V and J are TRBV7-9 and TRBJ2-5; TRBD2 aligns across 11 bases. Per germline, CDR1 SEHNR and CDR2 FQNEAQ (reference sequence). This CDR3 contains 15 residues. The ends lost 3 bases at V and 4 bases at J; junction bases unmatched: 4. CDR3 in DNA: TGTGCCAGCAGCTTCCTACTAGCGGGAGTAGAGACCCAGTACTTC. It yields the protein CASSFLLAGVETQYF.